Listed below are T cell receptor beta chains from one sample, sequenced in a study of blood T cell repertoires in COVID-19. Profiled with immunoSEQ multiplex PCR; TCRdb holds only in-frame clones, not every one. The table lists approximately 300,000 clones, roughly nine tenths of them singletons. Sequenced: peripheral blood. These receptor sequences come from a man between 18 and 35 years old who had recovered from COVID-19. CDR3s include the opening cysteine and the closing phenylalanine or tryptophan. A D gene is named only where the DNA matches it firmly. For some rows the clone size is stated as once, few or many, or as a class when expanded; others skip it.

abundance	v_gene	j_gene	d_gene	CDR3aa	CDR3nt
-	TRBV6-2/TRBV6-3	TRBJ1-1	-	CASSYGRMNTEAFF	TGTGCCAGCAGTTACGGCAGAATGAACACTGAAGCTTTCTTT
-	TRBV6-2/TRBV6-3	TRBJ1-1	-	CASSWALVNTEAFF	TGTGCCAGCAGTTGGGCCCTGGTGAACACTGAAGCTTTCTTT
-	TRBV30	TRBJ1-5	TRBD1	CAWSSGGNQPQHF	TGTGCCTGGAGCTCAGGGGGTAATCAGCCCCAGCATTTT
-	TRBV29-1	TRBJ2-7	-	CSGSSYEQYF	TGCAGCGGGAGCTCCTACGAGCAGTACTTC
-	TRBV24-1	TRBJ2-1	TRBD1	CATSDSPGQGLFF	TGTGCCACCAGTGATTCTCCGGGACAGGGGCTGTTCTTC
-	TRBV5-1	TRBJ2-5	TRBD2	CASSPRVAGGIETQYF	TGCGCCAGCAGCCCGCGGGTTGCGGGGGGCATTGAGACCCAGTACTTC
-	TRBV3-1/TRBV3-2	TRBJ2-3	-	CASSARDTDTQYF	TGTGCCAGCAGCGCCCGGGACACAGATACGCAGTATTTT
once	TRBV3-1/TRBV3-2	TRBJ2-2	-	CASSHHDRGGSGELFF	TGTGCCAGCAGCCATCACGACAGGGGAGGGTCCGGGGAGCTGTTTTTT
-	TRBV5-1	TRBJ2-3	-	CASPLRADTQYF	TGCGCCAGCCCCTTGCGCGCAGATACGCAGTATTTT
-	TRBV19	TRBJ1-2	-	CASKGGERGGYTF	TGTGCCAGCAAGGGGGGGGAAAGAGGCGGCTACACCTTC
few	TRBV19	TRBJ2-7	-	CASSIDNLRSYEQYF	TGTGCCAGTAGTATAGACAACTTGCGATCCTACGAGCAGTACTTC
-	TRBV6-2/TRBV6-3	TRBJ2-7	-	CASSPIGTGLSYEQYF	TGTGCCAGCAGTCCAATTGGGACTGGCCTCTCCTACGAGCAGTACTTC
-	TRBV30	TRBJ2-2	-	CAWDRLYTGELFF	TGTGCCTGGGATCGACTCTACACCGGGGAGCTGTTTTTT
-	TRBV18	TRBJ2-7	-	CASSPPPLGESYEQYF	TGTGCCAGCTCACCACCGCCCCTCGGGGAATCCTACGAGCAGTACTTC
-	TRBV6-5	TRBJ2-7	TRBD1	CASSPGTDKQYF	TGTGCCAGCAGCCCCGGGACAGATAAGCAGTACTTC
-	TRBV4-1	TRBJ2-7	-	CASSQGGTPTTYEQYF	TGCGCCAGCAGCCAAGGAGGGACACCGACTACCTACGAGCAGTACTTC
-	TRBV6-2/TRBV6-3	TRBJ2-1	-	CASSYSIEGSADYNEQFF	TGTGCCAGCAGTTACTCGATAGAGGGCTCCGCCGATTACAATGAGCAGTTCTTC
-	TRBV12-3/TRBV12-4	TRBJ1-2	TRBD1	CASSWQGDYTF	TGTGCCAGCAGTTGGCAGGGGGACTACACCTTC
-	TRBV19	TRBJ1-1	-	CASSLGHLPEAFF	TGTGCCAGTAGTCTGGGACATCTCCCTGAAGCTTTCTTT
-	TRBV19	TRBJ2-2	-	CASSISSRVNTGELFF	TGTGCCAGTAGTATCTCGAGCAGGGTCAACACCGGGGAGCTGTTTTTT
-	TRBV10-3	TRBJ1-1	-	CAISGNTEAFF	TGTGCCATCAGCGGGAACACTGAAGCTTTCTTT
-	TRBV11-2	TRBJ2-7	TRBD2	CASSPTPLGLTSGYEQYF	TGTGCCAGCAGCCCGACCCCCCTGGGGCTGACTAGCGGCTACGAGCAGTACTTC
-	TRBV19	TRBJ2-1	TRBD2	CASSISGSWNEQFF	TGTGCCAGTAGTATTAGCGGGAGCTGGAATGAGCAGTTCTTC
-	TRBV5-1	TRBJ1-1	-	CASSGSGAQNTEAFF	TGCGCCAGCAGCGGGTCTGGGGCGCAGAACACTGAAGCTTTCTTT
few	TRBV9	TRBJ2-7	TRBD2	CASSAGLAGDYEQYF	TGTGCCAGCAGCGCCGGACTAGCGGGGGATTACGAGCAGTACTTC
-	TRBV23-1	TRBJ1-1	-	CASSQSGGAPTKKKEAFF	TGCGCCAGCAGTCAATCTGGGGGGGCCCCAACAAAAAAAAAGGAAGCTTTCTTT
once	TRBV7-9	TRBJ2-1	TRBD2	CASSPSGLAGGHEQFF	TGTGCCAGCAGTCCTAGTGGACTAGCGGGAGGCCATGAGCAGTTCTTC
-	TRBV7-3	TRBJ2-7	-	CASSLGRGAAYEQYF	TGTGCCAGCAGCTTAGGCAGGGGGGCAGCCTACGAGCAGTACTTC
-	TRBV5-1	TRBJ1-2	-	CASSFTDTNNYGYTF	TGCGCCAGCAGCTTTACGGACACCAATAACTATGGCTACACCTTC
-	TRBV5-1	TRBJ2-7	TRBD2	CASSLNLAGDEQYF	TGCGCCAGCAGCTTGAACCTAGCGGGGGACGAGCAGTACTTC
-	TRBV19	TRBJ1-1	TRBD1	CASSPRQGAWENTEAFF	TGTGCCAGTAGTCCGCGACAGGGGGCATGGGAGAACACTGAAGCTTTCTTT
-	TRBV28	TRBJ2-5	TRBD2	CASSLGGAGLKTQYF	TGTGCCAGCAGTCTCGGGGGGGCTGGGTTGAAGACCCAGTACTTC
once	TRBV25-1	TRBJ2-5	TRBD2	CASEEISGPLETQYF	TGTGCCAGCGAGGAGATTAGCGGGCCCCTGGAGACCCAGTACTTC
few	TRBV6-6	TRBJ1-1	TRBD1	CASSYPDRGLNTEAFF	TGTGCCAGCAGTTACCCGGACAGGGGATTGAACACTGAAGCTTTCTTT
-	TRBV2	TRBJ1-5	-	CASSDGAQSNQPQHF	TGTGCCAGCAGTGATGGGGCGCAGAGCAATCAGCCCCAGCATTTT
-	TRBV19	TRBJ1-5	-	CASASGGNQPQHF	TGTGCCAGTGCCTCCGGGGGCAATCAGCCCCAGCATTTT
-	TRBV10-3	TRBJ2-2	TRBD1	CAISVDRATNTGELFF	TGTGCCATCAGTGTGGACAGGGCAACGAACACCGGGGAGCTGTTTTTT
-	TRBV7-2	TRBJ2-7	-	CASSLGGGPGEQYF	TGTGCCAGCAGCTTAGGGGGGGGGCCAGGAGAGCAGTACTTC
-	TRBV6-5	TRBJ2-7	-	CASSPGHTYEQYF	TGTGCCAGCAGCCCCGGACATACCTACGAGCAGTACTTC
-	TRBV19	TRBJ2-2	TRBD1	CASSKLQGPAGELFF	TGTGCCAGTAGTAAATTACAGGGGCCGGCCGGGGAGCTGTTTTTT